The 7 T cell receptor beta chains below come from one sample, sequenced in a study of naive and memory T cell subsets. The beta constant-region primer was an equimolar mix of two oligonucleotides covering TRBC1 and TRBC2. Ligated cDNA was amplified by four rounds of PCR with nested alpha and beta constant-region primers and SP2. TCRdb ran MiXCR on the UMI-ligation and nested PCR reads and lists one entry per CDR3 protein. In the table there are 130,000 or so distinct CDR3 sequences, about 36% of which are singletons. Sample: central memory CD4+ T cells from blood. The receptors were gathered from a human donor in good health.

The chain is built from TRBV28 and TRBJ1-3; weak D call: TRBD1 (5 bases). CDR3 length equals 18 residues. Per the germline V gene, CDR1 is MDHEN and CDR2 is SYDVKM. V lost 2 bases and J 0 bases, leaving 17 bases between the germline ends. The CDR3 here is CASSLAEIDSSSGNTIYF. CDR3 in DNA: TGTGCCAGCAGTTTAGCGGAAATCGACAGTAGCTCTGGAAACACCATATATTTT.

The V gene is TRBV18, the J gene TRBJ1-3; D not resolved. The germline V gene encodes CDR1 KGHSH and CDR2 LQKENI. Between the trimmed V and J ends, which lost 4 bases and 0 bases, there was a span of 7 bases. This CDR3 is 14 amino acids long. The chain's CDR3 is CASSLQNSGNTIYF. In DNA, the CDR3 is TGTGCCAGCTCACTCCAGAACTCTGGAAACACCATATATTTT.

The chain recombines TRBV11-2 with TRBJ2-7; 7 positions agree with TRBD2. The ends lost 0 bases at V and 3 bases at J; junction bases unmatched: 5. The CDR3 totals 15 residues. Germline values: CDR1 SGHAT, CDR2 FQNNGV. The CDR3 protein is CASSLDGEGRYEQYF. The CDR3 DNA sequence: TGTGCCAGCAGCTTAGATGGGGAGGGTCGCTACGAGCAGTACTTC. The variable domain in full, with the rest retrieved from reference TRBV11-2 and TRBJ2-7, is EAGVAQSPRYKIIEKRQSVAFWCNPISGHATLYWYQQILGQGPKLLIQFQNNGVVDDSQLPKDRFSAERLKGVDSTLKIQPAKLEDSAVYLCASSLDGEGRYEQYFGPGTRLTVT.

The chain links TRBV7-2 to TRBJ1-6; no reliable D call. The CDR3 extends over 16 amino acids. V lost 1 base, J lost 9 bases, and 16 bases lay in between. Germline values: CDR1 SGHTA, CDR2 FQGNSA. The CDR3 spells CASSLGGGAGSSPLHF. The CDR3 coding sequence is TGTGCCAGCAGCTTAGGTGGAGGAGCCGGTAGTTCACCCCTCCACTTT.

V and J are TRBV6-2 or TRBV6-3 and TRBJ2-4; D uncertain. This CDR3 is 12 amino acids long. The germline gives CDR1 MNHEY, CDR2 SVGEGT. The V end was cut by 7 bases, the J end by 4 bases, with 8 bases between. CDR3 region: CASISSKNIQYF. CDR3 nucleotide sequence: TGTGCCAGCATCTCCTCAAAAAACATTCAGTACTTC.

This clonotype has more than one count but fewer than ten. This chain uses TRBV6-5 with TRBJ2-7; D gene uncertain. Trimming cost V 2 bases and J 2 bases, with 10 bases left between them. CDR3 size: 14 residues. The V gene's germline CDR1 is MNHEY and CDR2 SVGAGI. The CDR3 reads CASSYESKTYEQYF. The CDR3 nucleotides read TGTGCCAGCAGTTACGAGTCTAAGACCTACGAGCAGTACTTC.

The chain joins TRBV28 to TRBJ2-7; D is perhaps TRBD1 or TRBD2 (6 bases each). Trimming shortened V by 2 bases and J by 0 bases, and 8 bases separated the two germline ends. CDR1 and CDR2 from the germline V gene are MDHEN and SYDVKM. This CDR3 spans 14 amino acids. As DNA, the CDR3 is TGTGCCAGCAGTTTAGCGGGACACTCCTACGAGCAGTACTTC. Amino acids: CASSLAGHSYEQYF.